This T cell receptor (beta chain) was documented in a study of cytomegalovirus exposure and HLA in healthy donors (dated by TCRdb to the late 2010s). The study in broad terms: In an earlier analysis of approximately 640 of the donors, roughly 300 Gb of sequence data and some 120 million unique TCR beta sequences from 150 million to 200 million T cells were reported. An early release that covered fewer than 750 HLA-typed donors contained 250 to 350 gigabases of sequencing data and 85 million to 100 million unique TCR sequences. Of the roughly 400 genotyped donors, over 65% fell in the genetic ancestry cluster associated with self-reported Caucasian donors. The aim of the study was to test whether cataloging public T cell receptors could identify signatures of past pathogen exposure. The study profiled the T cell repertoires of 500 to 800 subjects by immunosequencing and related them to cytomegalovirus serostatus. In addition to the first cohort of 666 subjects, a separate validation cohort of approximately 130 different subjects was used. To predict cytomegalovirus infection status, the study combined high-throughput TCR immunosequencing, statistical association of individual TCRs with disease status, and machine learning. To study patterns of TCR occurrence, a later analysis re-analyzed previously published TCR beta repertoires from 650 to 750 donors and added high-resolution HLA genotyping. In the later analysis, no new phenotypic data were used to find candidate immune exposures; instead, reliance was placed on TCR beta sequences and their occurrence across donors. An earlier analysis of 587 of the donors used high-throughput TCR beta sequencing to judge whether each TCR beta V gene segment behaved as functional or pseudogenic. Donor age, sex, ethnicity and CMV serostatus were collected together with the repertoire data. Genome-wide SNP genotypes for about 65% of the roughly 700 donors were used in a later genetic analysis, which treated that subset as a discovery cohort. All discovery cohort repertoires had been generated on a single sequencing platform. HLA typing covered class I and class II loci at four-digit resolution. The number of typed donors differed by locus: 629-630 for A, B, C, DRB1 and DQB1; 500 to 550 for DQA1; approximately 600 for DPA1; and 450 to 480 for DPB1. About five DR-DQ haplotypes were handled as single units for association and clustering, since linkage in the cohort was strong. On average, about 200,000 unique TCR beta nucleotide sequences were sequenced per donor among 350 to 400 genotyped donors of the cohort, with roughly 18% of those sequences being non-productive. The paper as a whole reports these results and caveats: Specific HLA alleles were associated with 15,000 to 20,000 TCR beta sequences at a false discovery rate of 0.05 in a later analysis. Cytomegalovirus status was reported to be diagnosed by the classifier with high specificity and sensitivity in both the original and validation cohorts. In a later genetic analysis, fewer N-insertions in productive TCRs were reported among donors in an Asian-associated ancestry cluster than the approximately 710-donor mean. In vitro tests confirmed that three of the cytomegalovirus-associated TCR beta chains recognize cytomegalovirus antigens. The sequencing pipeline was judged likely to have produced a cluster of highly shared sequence variants as a technical artifact. A further reported finding was that TCR beta sequences accurately predicted the HLA-A and HLA-B alleles for most subjects in the first cohort. Most CMV-associated TCR beta chains appeared to be HLA-restricted in a later analysis, and the HLA associations seemed to be driven largely by CMV exposure. For the cohort, immune exposure information was limited to CMV serostatus. The earlier analysis of fewer than 750 of the donors excluded approximately 17 rarely observed V segments, including chromosome 9 orphons, because counts were too low. A total of 164 TCR beta chains were listed by the study as associated with cytomegalovirus. In a later analysis, several top co-occurrence clusters were reported to appear linked to parvovirus B19, influenza, CMV and Epstein-Barr virus. In this cohort, only TCR beta chains were sequenced, and detectable features were limited by the absence of alpha or paired-chain data. Presence/absence analyses assumed roughly uniform sequencing depth across donors, an assumption that may not hold. Compared with equally common non-associated chains, HLA-associated TCR beta chains in a later analysis were more clonally expanded and had lower generation probabilities. The authors suggested that the approach could potentially be generalized to other disease states and immunological phenotypes. An earlier analysis of roughly 570 of the donors showed that most TCR beta V segments appeared in productive rearrangements either about 90% or about 30% of the time, which broadly matched IMGT annotations. Across donors, most TCR sequences were observed very rarely, whereas some public TCRs were present in many individuals. Linkage disequilibrium might explain the correlated functional status among segregating V segments, but an unknown experimental factor could not be excluded. When HLA alleles, especially DR and DQ, strongly co-occurred, TCR associations were difficult to assign to individual alleles. Because HLA typing was missing for some donors at each locus, association tests included only the typed subset. Some IMGT-functional V segments, including TRBV6-2 and TRBV6-3, could not be told apart with the 87-base-pair reads, so those segments were excluded. V-gene and J-gene trimming of TCR beta chains was associated with a missense DCLRE1C variant in a later genetic analysis, and the association was replicated in an independent cohort. According to a later analysis, TCR association rates differed among HLA loci, with DRB1 alleles showing the most associated TCRs and HLA-C alleles showing the fewest.

The cohort was made up of 650 to 700 healthy bone marrow donors. All cohort members were sampled while nominally healthy, although unrecorded immune exposures were likely present. The donor tested CMV seronegative and was one of the 352 seronegative cohort members. A peripheral blood sample was provided by each donor, and peripheral blood mononuclear cells were used for TCR beta sequencing. Genomic DNA extraction from the blood cell samples was performed with the Qiagen DNeasy Blood Extraction Kit. This clone was observed a single time. It lacks a known antigen. No base quality values were provided; no much bigger clone lies one nucleotide off. The CDR3 has 15 amino acids, counting the end cysteine and phenylalanine. The sequence is cut down to CDR3 DNA, 45 bases in frame from base 1. Based on the germline V gene (reference sequence), the CDR1 and CDR2 sequences are MNHNY and SVGAGI. Germline trimming: 4 bases from V, 4 bases from J; junction bases outside gene matches: 2.

Library creation used the immunoSEQ multiplex PCR assay. For the multiplex PCR, a mixture combining 60 forward primers for TCR Vbeta segments and 13 reverse primers for TCR Jbeta segments was used. A multiplex PCR assay on genomic DNA amplified the CDR3 region of rearranged TCR beta genes. Amplified TCR beta libraries were sequenced as 87-base-pair reads on the Illumina HiSeq System. The authors' analysis ran thus. A later analysis tallied 75 million to 95 million unique TCR beta chains across the 666 repertoires, and around 9.9 million of those chains were shared by two or more donors. Raw reads were error-corrected and collapsed into unique sequences with a nearest-neighbor algorithm that merged closely related sequences to remove PCR and sequencing errors. Alignment of CDR3 sequences to IMGT reference sequences was used to assign V, D and J gene segments. For a sequence to be retained, a match of at least six nucleotides was required to both a V gene segment and a J gene segment. A rearrangement was called productive if the CDR3 had no stop codons and remained in frame with V and J, and every other rearrangement was called non-productive. Following IMGT convention, CDR3 was defined as the stretch from the second conserved V-encoded cysteine to the conserved J-encoded phenylalanine. Sequences without an unambiguous match to a single V gene segment were excluded from the earlier analysis of about 600 of the donors. In an earlier analysis of approximately 550 of the donors, V segments were called functional above 56.7% productive rearrangements and were called segregating when the between-donor standard deviation exceeded 5%. To diagnose cytomegalovirus status from the catalog of TCR beta chain sequences, a statistical classification framework was built. A later analysis assigned V and J genes by comparing TCR nucleotide sequences with IMGT/GENE-DB human TR gene sequences. A later analysis assigned CDR3 sequences and most-parsimonious VDJ recombination scenarios with the TCRdist pipeline. A later analysis defined each TCR beta chain by its CDR3 amino acid sequence plus V-gene family, and excluded reads lacking a unique V-gene family. To address suspected cross-contamination and a sequencing artifact, a later analysis removed a few hundred highly shared, low-generation-probability nucleotide sequences. In a later analysis, a clonal expansion index for each public chain was calculated from normalized within-repertoire ranks of inferred template counts. In a later analysis, generation probabilities were computed with a VDJ recombination model fitted to out-of-frame rearrangements, and the resulting probabilities were checked against IGoR. A later analysis scored TCR-TCR, TCR-HLA and TCR-CMV co-occurrence with hypergeometric tests, applying a repertoire-size bias correction to TCR pairs. In a later analysis, false discovery rates were estimated by permuting HLA or CMV assignments 20 times. A later analysis grouped co-occurring TCRs with DBSCAN, adding TCRdist sequence similarity when clustering within HLA-allele-positive subsets. Co-occurrence clustering excluded repertoires with fewer than 30,000 or more than 120,000 public chains, plus five with anomalous nucleotide sharing. TCRdb stores this immuneACCESS table with in-frame sequences only. Part of the clones is absent; in the studies checked, under half of the shortfall reflects unresolved V genes, and no reason is known for the rest. V and J calls and clone size are those listed in that table; D and trimming were worked out from the DNA. The sample table records 75,000 to 100,000 clones; about 74% of these occur just once. The ten largest clones add up to 1.8% of the sample.

The TCR comes from a male donor in good health and CMV-seronegative. Sequenced sample: PBMCs. Here the chain combines TRBV6-6 and TRBJ2-3; 13 junctional bases match TRBD2. In nucleotides, the sequence is TGTGCCAGCAGTTTACTAGCGGGAGGGGCAGATACGCAGTATTTT. The encoded protein is CASSLLAGGADTQYF.